These 27 T cell receptor beta chains share one sample of origin, sequenced in a study of T cells after somatic rescue of genetic block (dated by TCRdb to about 2020). The protocol used for the library was the immunoSEQ multiplex PCR assay. The table comes from immuneACCESS by way of TCRdb, which keeps in-frame sequences with V and J called. Part of the clones is missing from these tables; in studies checked, under half for an unresolved V gene and the rest for unknown reasons. In this sample the table shows tens of thousands of clones, 85% to 95% of which occur a single time. The ten largest clones capture roughly 2.8% of the sample. The sequencing input was peripheral blood mononuclear cells (PBMCs). These receptors originate from a man aged 40-49 years.

The chain employs TRBV30 and TRBJ1-3, with D unresolved. Trimming shortened V by 4 bases and J by 3 bases, and 7 bases separated the two germline ends. Looked up from germline, CDR1 is GTSNPN and CDR2 is SVGIG (reference sequence). CDR3 length: 12 residues. DNA for the CDR3: TGTGCCTGGAATAGGGATGGAAACACCATATATTTT. Amino acids: CAWNRDGNTIYF.

The rearrangement links TRBV5-1 to TRBJ1-1, with 7 bases identical to TRBD1. This CDR3 comprises 14 residues. Germline CDR1 SGHRS, CDR2 YFSETQ. V shed 0 bases and J 5 bases; nucleotides not matched to a gene: 4. The CDR3 coding sequence is TGCGCCAGCAGCTTGGACAGGGGTAATACTGAAGCTTTCTTT. This encodes CASSLDRGNTEAFF.

V is TRBV15 and J is TRBJ2-7; 9 nucleotides align to TRBD2. Trimming removed 0 bases from V and 0 bases from J; junction bases left unmatched: 12. CDR1 is LNHNV and CDR2 is YYDKDF in the germline V gene (reference sequence). The CDR3 totals 19 residues. The CDR3 reads CATSRDRVSGGERSYEQYF. CDR3 DNA: TGTGCCACCAGCAGAGATCGAGTTAGCGGGGGTGAACGCTCCTACGAGCAGTACTTC.

This clone showed up just a few times. V gene TRBV19 combines with J gene TRBJ1-1, with 9 bases matching TRBD1. V lost 4 bases to trimming and J lost 5 bases; unmatched junction nucleotides: 8. In germline, CDR1 is LNHDA, CDR2 SQIVND (reference sequence). The CDR3 totals 15 residues. The CDR3 is CASSTDNRGRTEAFF. In nucleotides, the CDR3 is TGTGCCAGTAGTACGGACAACAGGGGGCGGACTGAAGCTTTCTTT.

The chain has TRBV6-5 and TRBJ2-3, with 7 bases fitting TRBD1. CDR3 length: 15 amino acids. V lost 2 bases to trimming and J lost 4 bases; unmatched junction nucleotides: 6. Germline CDR1 reads MNHEY; CDR2 reads SVGAGI. CDR3 loop: CASSYEPTGADTQYF. CDR3 nucleotides: TGTGCCAGCAGTTACGAACCAACAGGGGCAGATACGCAGTATTTT.

The chain employs TRBV19 and TRBJ2-7, with TRBD2 as a possible D gene (6 bases). Germline values: CDR1 LNHDA, CDR2 SQIVND (reference sequence). There are 13 residues in the CDR3. V was cut by 9 bases and J by 5 bases, with 17 bases left in between. The CDR3 spells CASRALGGDEQYF. CDR3 nucleotide sequence: TGTGCCAGCAGGGCTTTGGGGGGTGACGAGCAGTACTTC.

The sample holds one count of this clone. The genes are TRBV5-4 and TRBJ1-6; D is perhaps TRBD1 (5 bases). Germline V gene lookup returns CDR1 SGHNT and CDR2 YYREEE (reference sequence). Trimming left V 3 bases short and J 4 bases short, with 11 bases between. The CDR3 totals 15 residues. This CDR3 reads CASSWGRAYNSPLHF. CDR3 coding DNA: TGTGCCAGCAGCTGGGGGAGGGCATATAATTCACCCCTCCACTTT.

The CDR3 DNA reads TGTGCCAGCTTAGCGGGAGGACGAGAGACCCAGTACTTC. Encoded protein: CASLAGGRETQYF. The chain has TRBV6-5 and TRBJ2-5; 10 bases are a match to TRBD2. In germline, CDR1 is MNHEY, CDR2 SVGAGI. CDR3 size: 13 residues. The V gene end was trimmed by 8 bases and the J gene end by 4 bases; junction bases not matched to a gene: 4.

V gene TRBV6-5 combines with J gene TRBJ2-2; weak D call: TRBD1 (6 bases). V dropped 2 bases and J dropped 8 bases, with 12 bases sitting between them. The CDR3 has 14 residues. The germline CDR1 and CDR2 sequences are MNHEY and SVGAGI. This CDR3 is CASSYDRSGGELFF. The CDR3 nucleotides read TGTGCCAGCAGTTACGACAGGTCTGGTGGGGAGCTGTTTTTT.

This clone was observed a few times. The gene calls are TRBV9 and TRBJ2-1; no clear D. The CDR3 is made up of 13 amino acids. V lost 4 bases, J lost 6 bases, and 11 bases lay in between. CDR1 and CDR2 from the germline V gene are SGDLS and YYNGEE. CDR3 in DNA: TGTGCCAGCAGCCCTGTCCCCATCAATGAGCAGTTCTTC. It is translated as CASSPVPINEQFF.

The chain recombines TRBV5-1 with TRBJ2-3; D is unresolved. This CDR3 has 16 amino acids. V lost 4 bases to trimming and J lost 0 bases, with 15 bases between them. The germline CDR1 and CDR2 sequences are SGHRS and YFSETQ. CDR3 protein: CASSPLNGGSTDTQYF. The CDR3 DNA reads TGCGCCAGCAGCCCCTTAAACGGCGGTAGCACAGATACGCAGTATTTT.

This chain links TRBV6-1 with TRBJ1-2, with D maybe TRBD1 (6 bases). Germline CDR1 reads MNHNS; CDR2 reads SASEGT. This CDR3 is 12 amino acids long. Trimming shortened V by 6 bases and J by 2 bases, and 7 bases separated the two germline ends. The CDR3: CASRDRNYGYTF. The CDR3 DNA reads as TGTGCCAGCAGGGACAGAAACTATGGCTACACCTTC.

The chain joins TRBV15 to TRBJ2-1; weak D call: TRBD1 (8 bases). Trimming took off 0 bases at V and 9 bases at J, with 15 bases between the two ends. The CDR3 has 15 amino acids. The germline gives CDR1 LNHNV, CDR2 YYDKDF (reference sequence). The CDR3 here is CATSREAGQASEQFF. CDR3 DNA sequence: TGTGCCACCAGCAGAGAAGCGGGACAGGCTAGTGAGCAGTTCTTC.

For the CDR3, the DNA is TGTGCCAGTAGGGACAGGGAGCGTATGCATACGCAGTATTTT. Protein product: CASRDRERMHTQYF. The rearrangement links TRBV19 to TRBJ2-3, with 8 positions matching TRBD1. Germline-derived CDR1 and CDR2 are LNHDA and SQIVND (reference sequence). CDR3 length equals 14 residues. Trimming at V came to 6 bases and at J to 7 bases, leaving 9 bases not matched to a gene.

V gene TRBV11-3 combines with J gene TRBJ1-2, with D maybe TRBD1 (6 bases). The V gene's germline CDR1 is SGHNT and CDR2 YENEEA. The length of the CDR3 is 15 residues. Trimming took off 7 bases at V and 3 bases at J, with 18 bases between the two ends. The CDR3 sequence is CASIPTGPRDYGYTF. CDR3 coding DNA: TGTGCCAGCATCCCGACAGGCCCAAGGGACTATGGCTACACCTTC.

The gene calls are TRBV6-5 and TRBJ1-1; no reliable D call. Trimming took off 0 bases at V and 1 base at J, with 6 bases between the two ends. The CDR3 is 14 amino acids. The germline V gene encodes CDR1 MNHEY and CDR2 SVGAGI. DNA for the CDR3: TGTGCCAGCAGTTACTCCCGGAAGAACACTGAAGCTTTCTTT. Translating gives CASSYSRKNTEAFF.

The sample holds a few counts of this clone. Here the CDR3 DNA reads TGTGCCAGCAGAAGGACAGGGGGTACCTACGAGCAGTACTTC. This codes for CASRRTGGTYEQYF. The chain combines TRBV28 with TRBJ2-7, with 10 bases that match TRBD1. Germline values: CDR1 MDHEN, CDR2 SYDVKM. This CDR3 contains 14 residues. V shed 6 bases, J shed 2 bases, and the junction held 4 bases outside the gene matches.

This sequence joins TRBV5-1 and TRBJ2-7; no definite D call. V lost 0 bases to trimming and J lost 2 bases, with 6 bases between them. CDR3 length: 13 residues. The germline CDR1 and CDR2 sequences are SGHRS and YFSETQ. For the CDR3, the DNA is TGCGCCAGCAGCTTGGATCCCCCCTACGAGCAGTACTTC. Translated, it gives CASSLDPPYEQYF. Looking up the rest from reference TRBV5-1 and TRBJ2-7 gives the full variable domain: KAGVTQTPRYLIKTRGQQVTLSCSPISGHRSVSWYQQTPGQGLQFLFEYFSETQRNKGNFPGRFSGRQFSNSRSEMNVSTLELGDSALYLCASSLDPPYEQYFGPGTRLTVT.

The rearrangement links TRBV7-2 to TRBJ2-7, with 9 bases fitting TRBD2. CDR1 is SGHTA and CDR2 is FQGNSA in the germline V gene. Trimming at V came to 3 bases and at J to 1 base, leaving 4 bases not matched to a gene. The CDR3 consists of 15 residues. CDR3 region: CASSLGLANSYEQYF. CDR3 DNA sequence: TGTGCCAGCAGCTTGGGACTAGCAAATTCCTACGAGCAGTACTTC.

The chain combines TRBV4-1 with TRBJ1-4; a weak D match, TRBD1 (6 bases). The CDR3 contains 20 residues. The V gene's germline CDR1 is MGHRA and CDR2 YSYEKL. V gave up 0 bases and J gave up 5 bases, with 25 bases separating them. This CDR3 reads CASSQDPIRGLAGGNEKLFF. The DNA for the CDR3 is TGCGCCAGCAGCCAAGACCCAATCAGGGGATTAGCGGGCGGGAATGAAAAACTGTTTTTT.

The genes are TRBV7-6 and TRBJ2-5, with D unresolved. V lost 1 base, J lost 1 base, and 7 bases lay in between. CDR1 and CDR2 from the germline V gene are SGHVS and FNYEAQ. The length of the CDR3 is 14 residues. The CDR3 loop reads CASSLVAAQETQYF. For the CDR3, the DNA is TGTGCCAGCAGCTTAGTTGCAGCCCAAGAGACCCAGTACTTC.

V usage is TRBV5-4 and J usage is TRBJ2-1, with 7 bases identical to TRBD2. Germline V lookup: CDR1 SGHNT, CDR2 YYREEE (reference sequence). CDR3 length: 16 residues. V was clipped by 3 bases and J by 3 bases; unmatched bases: 9. The CDR3 bases are TGTGCCAGCAGCTACCTACGGGGGGACCTCTACAATGAGCAGTTCTTC. It translates to CASSYLRGDLYNEQFF.

V gene TRBV7-2 combines with J gene TRBJ2-3, with D uncertain. V lost 5 bases and J 2 bases, leaving 5 bases between the germline ends. Germline-derived CDR1 and CDR2 are SGHTA and FQGNSA. This CDR3 spans 12 amino acids. CDR3 loop: CASSPFTDTQYF. The CDR3 DNA is TGTGCCAGCAGCCCGTTCACAGATACGCAGTATTTT.

To note about this clone: The sample holds other DNA sequences that translate to the same CDR3. The genes are TRBV7-9 and TRBJ2-7; unclear D gene. Trimming removed 5 bases at V and 1 base at J, with 3 bases between. CDR1 is SEHNR, CDR2 FQNEAQ, per germline (reference sequence). The CDR3 has 11 residues. The CDR3 region is CASSPSYEQYF. For the CDR3, the DNA is TGTGCCAGCAGCCCATCCTACGAGCAGTACTTC.

This clone was observed a handful of times. The chain combines TRBV19 with TRBJ2-7; 10 bases are shared with TRBD1. The germline V gene has CDR1 LNHDA and CDR2 SQIVND (reference sequence). The ends lost 7 bases at V and 2 bases at J; junction bases unmatched: 2. CDR3 length equals 13 residues. The CDR3 nucleotides read TGTGCCAGTAAGGGGACAGGGGCCTACGAGCAGTACTTC. As protein: CASKGTGAYEQYF. Full variable domain (outside the CDR3, taken from reference TRBV19 and TRBJ2-7): DGGITQSPKYLFRKEGQNVTLSCEQNLNHDAMYWYRQDPGQGLRLIYYSQIVNDFQKGDIAEGYSVSREKKESFPLTVTSAQKNPTAFYLCASKGTGAYEQYFGPGTRLTVT.

V and J are TRBV4-1 and TRBJ1-1, with a weak D call TRBD1 (6 bases). The length of the CDR3 is 15 residues. The germline gives CDR1 MGHRA, CDR2 YSYEKL. V was pared by 2 bases and J by 8 bases, with 18 bases between. The CDR3 sequence: CASSQSWTATLEAFF. CDR3 sequence (DNA): TGCGCCAGCAGCCAATCTTGGACAGCCACCTTAGAAGCTTTCTTT.

The chain carries TRBV2 and TRBJ1-1; D is uncertain. The V end was cut by 3 bases, the J end by 2 bases, with 7 bases between. Germline-derived CDR1 and CDR2 are SNHLY and FYNNEI. This CDR3 region has 13 residues. CDR3 nucleotide sequence: TGTGCCAGCAGTGACGAAGCCAACACTGAAGCTTTCTTT. Translated: CASSDEANTEAFF.